These 30 T cell receptor beta chains originate from one sample sequenced in a study of breast tumors, draining lymph nodes, adjacent tissues. TCRdb processed the multiplex PCR reads anew with MiXCR; each CDR3 protein has one entry. The sample has approximately 190,000 distinct CDR3 sequences; 31% are singletons. Breast cancer patients provided tissue from their axillary draining lymph nodes. Sequenced sample: axillary lymph node tissue. The receptors shown here come from a female donor with breast cancer. Some clones in this sample may be carry-over from other donors' samples.

This clonotype was seen repeatedly, ten times or more. The chain links TRBV24-1 to TRBJ1-5; D gene uncertain. CDR3 size: 12 residues. V was pared by 0 bases and J by 4 bases, with 0 bases between. CDR1 and CDR2 from the germline V gene are KGHDR and SFDVKD. The CDR3 region is CATSDLNQPQHF. The DNA for the CDR3 is TGTGCCACCAGTGATTTGAATCAGCCCCAGCATTTT.

This clonotype occurred many times. The V and J genes are TRBV20-1 and TRBJ1-2; 8 bases match TRBD1. V lost 0 bases and J lost 4; bases outside the gene matches: 4. The germline gives CDR1 DFQATT, CDR2 SNEGSKA (reference sequence). The CDR3 extends over 14 amino acids. The CDR3 DNA sequence: TGCAGTGCTAGAGATCAGGGGGCTAGCTATGGCTACACCTTC. Its translation is CSARDQGASYGYTF.

The DNA of the CDR3 is TGTGCCAGCAGTGAACAGGGTCCGAATCAGCCCCAGCATTTT. This codes for CASSEQGPNQPQHF. This chain uses TRBV6-1 with TRBJ1-5; TRBD1 is a possible D gene (5 bases). The CDR3 covers 14 residues. Deletions cut 2 bases from V and 4 bases from J, with 9 bases between. CDR1 is MNHNS, CDR2 SASEGT, per germline.

The chain employs TRBV29-1 and TRBJ2-5, with 9 bases fitting TRBD2. Trimming at V came to 5 bases and at J to 5 bases, leaving 9 bases not matched to a gene. The CDR3 covers 14 residues. From germline, CDR1 is SQVTM and CDR2 ANQGSEA. This chain's CDR3 is CSVQSGGTVETQYF. CDR3 bases: TGCAGCGTTCAAAGCGGGGGGACAGTGGAGACCCAGTACTTC.

Ten or more counts support this clonotype. This chain connects TRBV20-1 to TRBJ2-3; 16 bases align to TRBD2. The CDR3 is 17 amino acids. V was pared by 0 bases and J by 10 bases, with 10 bases of the junction left unmatched. Germline V lookup: CDR1 DFQATT, CDR2 SNEGSKA (reference sequence). The CDR3 DNA is TGCAGTGCTAGAGATGAAGGGACTAGCGGGAGGGGTTTGTCGCAGTATTTT. Translated: CSARDEGTSGRGLSQYF.

This clonotype has only a few counts. The genes are TRBV6-2 or TRBV6-3 and TRBJ2-7; D is possibly TRBD1 or TRBD2 (6 bases each). The V end was cut by 5 bases, the J end by 3 bases, with 20 bases between. CDR1 is MNHEY, CDR2 SVGEGT, per germline. The CDR3 runs to 16 residues. The CDR3 DNA reads TGTGCCAGCAGTCACCCGGGGGCTCAAGAGGTCTACGAGCAGTACTTC. Translating gives CASSHPGAQEVYEQYF.

The chain uses TRBV5-5 and TRBJ1-3, with a possible D match to TRBD1 (5 bases). The CDR3 spans 14 residues. CDR1 SGHKS and CDR2 YYEKEE come from the germline V gene (reference sequence). V dropped 0 bases and J dropped 9 bases, with 13 bases sitting between them. DNA of the CDR3: TGTGCCAGCAGCTTGGTTGGGGCGGGGGGCACCATATATTTT. Translating it yields CASSLVGAGGTIYF.

This clonotype was seen repeatedly, ten times or more. The CDR3 sequence is CASRDRGLSDTQYF. CDR3 DNA: TGCGCCAGCAGAGACAGGGGATTGTCAGATACGCAGTATTTT. The V and J genes are TRBV4-1 and TRBJ2-3; 8 bases are a match to TRBD1. This CDR3 contains 14 residues. The germline gives CDR1 MGHRA, CDR2 YSYEKL. V lost 6 bases, J lost 4 bases, and 6 bases stayed unmatched.

The sample holds many counts of this clonotype. This chain joins TRBV6-6 and TRBJ2-2; 7 nucleotides match TRBD1. The CDR3 sequence is 13 residues long. Unmatched junction bases numbered 6, after V lost 6 bases and J lost 8 bases. CDR1 MNHNY and CDR2 SVGAGI come from the germline V gene (reference sequence). In DNA, the CDR3 is TGTGCCAGCAGCTCCATCAGGGGGGGGGAGCTGTTTTTT. The encoded protein is CASSSIRGGELFF.

In its sample, this clonotype was seen many times. The rearrangement joins TRBV19 to TRBJ2-6; 10 bases align to TRBD1. V was clipped by 5 bases and J by 0 bases; unmatched bases: 4. Germline V lookup: CDR1 LNHDA, CDR2 SQIVND (reference sequence). This CDR3 is 17 amino acids long. The CDR3 coding sequence is TGTGCCAGTAGTCTGGGGACAGGGGTCTCTGGGGCCAACGTCCTGACTTTC. Protein product: CASSLGTGVSGANVLTF. The complete variable domain, with remaining parts taken from reference TRBV19 and TRBJ2-6, reads DGGITQSPKYLFRKEGQNVTLSCEQNLNHDAMYWYRQDPGQGLRLIYYSQIVNDFQKGDIAEGYSVSREKKESFPLTVTSAQKNPTAFYLCASSLGTGVSGANVLTFGAGSRLTVL.

In regard to this clonotype: With a much larger clone just one base away, this may be a read error. The rearrangement uses TRBV6-1 and TRBJ2-7; D call uncertain. The CDR3 is 14 residues long. Germline V CDR1 and CDR2: MNHNS, SASEGT. Trimming left V 4 bases short and J 3 bases short, with 13 bases between. The CDR3 DNA reads TGTGCCAGCAGTGCGGACGGTTGGGTCTACGAGCAGTACTTC. This encodes CASSADGWVYEQYF.

This clonotype was recorded at least ten times. V is TRBV6-1 and J is TRBJ2-1, with D perhaps matching TRBD1 or TRBD2 (5 bases each). The V gene's germline CDR1 is MNHNS and CDR2 SASEGT. Trimming shortened V by 7 bases and J by 7 bases, and 17 bases separated the two germline ends. This CDR3 comprises 14 residues. The CDR3 here is CASTWGRVGNEQFF. For the CDR3, the DNA is TGTGCCAGCACGTGGGGACGGGTGGGTAATGAGCAGTTCTTC.

This clonotype was found many times. The CDR3: CSATTGTGGNGYTF. In DNA form, the CDR3 reads TGCAGTGCTACTACCGGGACAGGGGGGAATGGCTACACCTTC. The gene calls are TRBV20-1 and TRBJ1-2; 11 bases are a match to TRBD1. Germline CDR1 and CDR2: DFQATT and SNEGSKA (reference sequence). V dropped 4 bases and J dropped 6; count of bases not matched to a gene: 7. This CDR3 is built from 14 residues.

This clonotype was counted many times. V is TRBV28 and J is TRBJ2-3, with TRBD2 as a possible D gene (6 bases). V lost 4 bases and J lost 10, with 15 bases in between. CDR3 size: 13 residues. Looked up from germline, CDR1 is MDHEN and CDR2 is SYDVKM. CDR3 nucleotides: TGTGCCAGCAGTTCCCCCGGAGGGTTCGCGCAGTATTTT. Its translation: CASSSPGGFAQYF.

This clonotype has a count of ten or more. J is TRBJ1-2 and V is TRBV5-5; tentative D call: TRBD1 (6 bases). Trimming pared 1 base from V and 8 bases from J, leaving 24 bases between. CDR1 and CDR2 (germline): SGHKS, YYEKEE (reference sequence). The CDR3 spans 17 residues. The CDR3 nucleotides are TGTGCCAGCAGCTTGCGGGTGGGGATTTTCCCCCAGGGGGGCTACACCTTC. Protein sequence: CASSLRVGIFPQGGYTF.

This clonotype showed up just a few times. One base away lies a much larger clone, so this may be a sequencing read error. The V call is TRBV7-6, the J call TRBJ2-5; 9 bases agree with TRBD1. The CDR3 has 15 residues. Germline V gives CDR1 SGHVS, CDR2 FNYEAQ. CDR3 residues: CASSPAGQGQETQHF. The DNA of the CDR3 is TGTGCCAGCAGCCCCGCCGGACAGGGGCAAGAGACCCAGCACTTC.

This clonotype has at least ten counts. The J gene is TRBJ1-5, the V gene TRBV6-1; TRBD1 agrees at 8 bases. The CDR3 is 15 residues long. V shed 4 bases and J 6 bases; nucleotides not matched to a gene: 8. The germline gives CDR1 MNHNS, CDR2 SASEGT. This CDR3 reads CASSGQGSRGQPQHF. The CDR3 nucleotides read TGTGCCAGCAGTGGACAGGGGAGTAGGGGTCAGCCCCAGCATTTT.

J is TRBJ2-1 and V is TRBV9, with 10 nucleotides matching TRBD1. V dropped 0 bases and J dropped 6; count of bases not matched to a gene: 0. In germline, CDR1 is SGDLS, CDR2 YYNGEE. The CDR3 covers 14 residues. The CDR3 loop reads CASSVGQGANEQFF. CDR3 coding DNA: TGTGCCAGCAGCGTAGGACAGGGGGCCAATGAGCAGTTCTTC.

The chain uses TRBV5-1 and TRBJ2-5, with D unresolved. The V end was cut by 3 bases, the J end by 4 bases, with 7 bases between. The germline V gene encodes CDR1 SGHRS and CDR2 YFSETQ. This CDR3 contains 12 residues. CDR3 region: CASSSQGETQYF. The CDR3 region has the DNA TGCGCCAGCAGCTCCCAAGGAGAGACCCAGTACTTC.

The chain has TRBV5-1 and TRBJ2-3; 14 nucleotides line up with TRBD2. There are 16 residues in the CDR3. The V gene end was trimmed by 4 bases and the J gene end by 8 bases; junction bases not matched to a gene: 9. Germline V gene lookup returns CDR1 SGHRS and CDR2 YFSETQ. The CDR3 DNA is TGCGCCAGCAGCCCAAGGACTAGCGGGAGGCCAATTACGCAGTATTTT. Translating gives CASSPRTSGRPITQYF.

This clonotype was observed many times. The chain combines TRBV12-3 or TRBV12-4 with TRBJ2-3; D unresolved. V was shortened by 5 bases and J by 3 bases, with 15 bases between the two germline ends. This CDR3 has 15 residues. CDR3 bases: TGTGCCAGCAGTCCTGACTCGAGTGGGACAGATACGCAGTATTTT. It codes for CASSPDSSGTDTQYF.

Many counts were recorded for this clonotype. The chain carries TRBV29-1 and TRBJ1-2; D is uncertain. The length of the CDR3 is 12 residues. Trimming shortened V by 4 bases and J by 8 bases, and 14 bases separated the two germline ends. Looked up from germline, CDR1 is SQVTM and CDR2 is ANQGSEA. The CDR3 region is CSVGNPLEGYTF. The CDR3 DNA follows: TGCAGCGTTGGCAACCCCTTGGAGGGCTACACCTTC.

The chain links TRBV20-1 to TRBJ1-2; 9 bases match TRBD1. Trimming took 6 bases from V and 7 from J; bases not matched to a gene: 12. The CDR3 is 14 amino acids. Per the germline V gene, CDR1 is DFQATT and CDR2 is SNEGSKA (reference sequence). This CDR3 reads CSAPEMGQGGGYTF. The CDR3 coding sequence is TGCAGTGCACCTGAGATGGGACAGGGCGGTGGCTACACCTTC.

This clonotype appeared a single time. This chain uses TRBV20-1 with TRBJ2-3; the match to TRBD2 covers 11 bases. V trimming: 8 bases; J trimming: 3 bases; junction bases outside the gene matches: 10. The CDR3 consists of 15 residues. Germline V gives CDR1 DFQATT, CDR2 SNEGSKA (reference sequence). Here the CDR3 DNA reads TGCAGTCCTGTGGGGACTAGCGGAGGGACAGATACGCAGTATTTT. This encodes CSPVGTSGGTDTQYF.

This clonotype was found many times. This sequence joins TRBV5-1 and TRBJ2-1; perhaps TRBD2 as D (5 bases). Germline assignment: CDR1 SGHRS and CDR2 YFSETQ. This CDR3 contains 15 residues. V was clipped by 2 bases and J by 3 bases, with 12 bases between them. The CDR3 DNA follows: TGCGCCAGCAGCTTAGGAGGAACAATCTACAATGAGCAGTTCTTC. Translated, it gives CASSLGGTIYNEQFF.

This clonotype was seen only a few times. This sequence may be a read error, since a much larger clone differs from it by one base. This sequence joins TRBV20-1 and TRBJ1-2; D uncertain. Trimming removed 2 bases at V and 4 bases at J, with 17 bases between. CDR3 length equals 15 residues. Germline loops: CDR1 DFQATT, CDR2 SNEGSKA (reference sequence). CDR3 sequence reads: CSARLGLEDAYGYTF. In DNA form, the CDR3 reads TGCAGTGCTAGACTTGGTTTAGAAGACGCCTATGGCTACACCTTC.

For this clonotype: As the CDR3 is not closed by the conserved phenylalanine or tryptophan, this likely results from a read error. The limits of the CDR3 on the DNA are not certain, so only TCRdb's listed CDR3 is given. J is TRBJ2-5 and V is TRBV7-8; TRBD1 reflects the table's D call only, with no check against the DNA. The CDR3 spans 16 residues, counting both ends. Germline CDR1 and CDR2: SGHVS and FQNEAQ. The CDR3 spells CASSLVSRGQNERPST.

This clonotype was seen ten or more times. The CDR3 DNA sequence: TGTGCCAGCAGTGAGATGGCGGGGGGCACAGATACGCAGTATTTT. It translates to CASSEMAGGTDTQYF. The rearrangement links TRBV6-1 to TRBJ2-3; 7 bases match TRBD2. Trimming took 3 bases from V and 1 from J; bases not matched to a gene: 4. The CDR3 has 15 residues. Germline V gene sequence: CDR1 MNHNS, CDR2 SASEGT.

The chain carries TRBV7-6 and TRBJ1-6; D is possibly TRBD1 (5 bases). V gave up 3 bases and J gave up 14 bases, with 17 bases separating them. The V gene's germline CDR1 is SGHVS and CDR2 FNYEAQ. The CDR3 extends over 14 amino acids. The CDR3: CASSFDPGGSALHF. CDR3 sequence (DNA): TGTGCCAGCAGCTTCGATCCTGGGGGTAGCGCCCTCCACTTT.

This clonotype was recorded many times. CDR3 sequence reads: CASSEDRGNEKLFF. The CDR3 nucleotides are TGTGCCAGCAGTGAGGACAGGGGTAATGAAAAACTGTTTTTT. The chain combines TRBV2 with TRBJ1-4; TRBD1 matches at 9 bases. From germline, CDR1 is SNHLY and CDR2 FYNNEI. Losses at the gene ends were 3 bases for V and 4 bases for J; bases not matched to a gene: 0. The CDR3 covers 14 residues.